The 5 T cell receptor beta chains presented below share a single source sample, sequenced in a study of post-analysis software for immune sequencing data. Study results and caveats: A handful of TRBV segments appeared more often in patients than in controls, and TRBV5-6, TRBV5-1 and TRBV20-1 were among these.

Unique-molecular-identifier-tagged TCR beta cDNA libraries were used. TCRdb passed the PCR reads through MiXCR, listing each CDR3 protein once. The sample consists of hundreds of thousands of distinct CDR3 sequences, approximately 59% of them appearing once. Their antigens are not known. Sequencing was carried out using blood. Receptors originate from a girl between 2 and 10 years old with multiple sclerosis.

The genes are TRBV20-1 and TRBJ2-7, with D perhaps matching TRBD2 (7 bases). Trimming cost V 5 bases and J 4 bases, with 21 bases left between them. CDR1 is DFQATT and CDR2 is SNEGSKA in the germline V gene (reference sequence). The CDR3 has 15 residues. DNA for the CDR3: TGCAGTGCTCCTCGCGGGGGCGGGGGCCTTTACGAGCAGTACTTC. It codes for CSAPRGGGGLYEQYF.

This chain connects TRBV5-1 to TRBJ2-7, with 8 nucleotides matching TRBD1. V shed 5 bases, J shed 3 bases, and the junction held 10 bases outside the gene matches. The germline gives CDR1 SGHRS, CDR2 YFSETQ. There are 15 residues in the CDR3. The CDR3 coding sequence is TGCGCCAGCAGACTCAGGGGGCCTAGTTTCTACGAGCAGTACTTC. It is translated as CASRLRGPSFYEQYF.

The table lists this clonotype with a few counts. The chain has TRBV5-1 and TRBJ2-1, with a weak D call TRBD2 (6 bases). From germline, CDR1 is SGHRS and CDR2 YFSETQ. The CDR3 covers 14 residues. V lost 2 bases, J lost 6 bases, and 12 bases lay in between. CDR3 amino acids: CASSLGTQFNEQFF. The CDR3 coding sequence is TGCGCCAGCAGCTTAGGGACTCAATTCAATGAGCAGTTCTTC.

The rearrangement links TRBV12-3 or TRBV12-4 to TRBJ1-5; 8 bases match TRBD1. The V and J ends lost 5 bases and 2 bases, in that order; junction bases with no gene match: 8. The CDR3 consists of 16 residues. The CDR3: CASSPGGRGGNQPQHF. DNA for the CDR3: TGTGCCAGCAGTCCAGGGGGCAGGGGAGGCAATCAGCCCCAGCATTTT.

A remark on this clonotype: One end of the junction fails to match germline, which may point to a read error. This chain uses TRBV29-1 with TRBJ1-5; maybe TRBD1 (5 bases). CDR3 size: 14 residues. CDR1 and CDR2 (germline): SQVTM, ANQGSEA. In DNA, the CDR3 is TGCAGCGTTGCGGTAGGGGACCCCAATCAGTCCCAGCATTTT. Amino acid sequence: CSVAVGDPNQSQHF.